The 24 T cell receptor beta chains below were found in one sample sequenced in a study of response to subunit inactivated influenza vaccine. Using its own MiXCR run on the RT-PCR reads, TCRdb lists one record per CDR3 protein. The data show about 310,000 distinct CDR3 sequences, with approximately 20% seen just once and around 10% held by the top ten. This material consisted of PBMCs from blood, taken about 19 months after vaccination. Receptors were obtained from a man aged 45 to 75 who received an inactivated influenza vaccine.

The chain is built from TRBV24-1 and TRBJ2-1; 7 bases are shared with TRBD1. Germline V gene sequence: CDR1 KGHDR, CDR2 SFDVKD. The CDR3 loop spans 18 amino acids. After removal of 4 bases from V and 2 bases from J, the junction contained 13 bases not matched to a gene. CDR3 amino acids: CATSEGPGQAETYNEQFF. The DNA for the CDR3 is TGTGCCACCAGTGAGGGACCCGGACAGGCGGAGACCTACAATGAGCAGTTCTTC.

This chain uses TRBV10-3 with TRBJ1-6, with D tentatively TRBD1 (5 bases). Trimming shortened V by 6 bases and J by 10 bases, and 16 bases separated the two germline ends. Germline V lookup: CDR1 ENHRY, CDR2 SYGVKD. There are 14 residues in the CDR3. CDR3 loop: CAISVGGSNSPLHF. The CDR3 region has the DNA TGTGCCATCAGCGTTGGGGGATCTAACTCACCCCTCCACTTT.

J is TRBJ2-1 and V is TRBV11-2; 7 bases map to TRBD1. The V segment lost 1 base and the J segment 7 bases; nucleotides outside the gene matches: 10. This CDR3 is built from 16 residues. From germline, CDR1 is SGHAT and CDR2 FQNNGV. The CDR3 bases are TGTGCCAGCAGCTTAGCAGTGACAGGGTATAGGAATGAGCAGTTCTTC. Translating it yields CASSLAVTGYRNEQFF.

This clonotype was counted between two and nine times. The V and J genes are TRBV3-1 and TRBJ1-3, with D unresolved. Trimming took off 0 bases at V and 0 bases at J, with 12 bases between the two ends. The CDR3 loop spans 17 amino acids. The germline V gene has CDR1 LGHDT and CDR2 YNNKEL (reference sequence). CDR3 region: CASSQDGISGSGNTIYF. The CDR3 nucleotides read TGTGCCAGCAGCCAAGATGGAATCAGCGGCTCTGGAAACACCATATATTTT.

The V call is TRBV11-1, the J call TRBJ2-1; maybe TRBD2 (5 bases). V was shortened by 1 base and J by 5 bases, with 21 bases between the two germline ends. From germline, CDR1 is SGHAT and CDR2 FQDESV (reference sequence). This CDR3 is built from 18 residues. CDR3 coding DNA: TGTGCCAGCAGCTTAGGGGGAAGGAGGAGTCCCCACCACAATGAGCAGTTCTTC. Amino acids: CASSLGGRRSPHHNEQFF.

This clonotype came up a few times. The V and J genes are TRBV20-1 and TRBJ1-1; the D is unclear. The V end was cut by 3 bases, the J end by 0 bases, with 8 bases between. This CDR3 comprises 13 residues. Germline CDR1 is DFQATT and CDR2 is SNEGSKA (reference sequence). This CDR3 reads CSARVRLNTEAFF. The CDR3 DNA sequence: TGCAGTGCTAGGGTCAGGCTGAACACTGAAGCTTTCTTT.

The V gene is TRBV5-1, the J gene TRBJ2-7; D is uncertain. The CDR3 runs to 15 residues. The germline V gene encodes CDR1 SGHRS and CDR2 YFSETQ. Trimming removed 4 bases from V and 2 bases from J, with 16 bases in between. The CDR3 reads CASSISGVNPYEQYF. Here the CDR3 DNA reads TGCGCCAGCAGCATAAGTGGGGTCAACCCCTACGAGCAGTACTTC.

The sample holds a few counts of this clonotype. V gene TRBV18 combines with J gene TRBJ2-6; D is possibly TRBD1 or TRBD2 (5 bases each). V was pared by 1 base and J by 1 base, with 8 bases between. The germline V gene has CDR1 KGHSH and CDR2 LQKENI. CDR3 size: 16 residues. The CDR3 sequence: CASSPQGRSGANVLTF. CDR3 DNA: TGTGCCAGCTCACCACAGGGACGGTCTGGGGCCAACGTCCTGACTTTC.

The chain links TRBV19 to TRBJ2-7; 8 bases match TRBD1. The germline V gene has CDR1 LNHDA and CDR2 SQIVND (reference sequence). Losses at the gene ends were 6 bases for V and 3 bases for J; bases not matched to a gene: 10. CDR3 length: 15 amino acids. CDR3 sequence: CASSQGAGSLYEQYF. The CDR3 nucleotides are TGTGCCAGTAGCCAGGGGGCAGGCAGTCTCTACGAGCAGTACTTC.

In its sample, this clonotype was seen a few times. This chain uses TRBV6-2 or TRBV6-3 with TRBJ1-5, with no clear D. Germline values: CDR1 MNHEY, CDR2 SVGEGT. The CDR3 has 15 amino acids. V was trimmed by 2 bases and J by 0 bases, leaving 8 bases between them. CDR3 sequence reads: CASSYTSYSNQPQHF. In DNA form, the CDR3 reads TGTGCCAGCAGTTACACCAGTTATAGCAATCAGCCCCAGCATTTT.

A few counts support this clonotype. The J gene is TRBJ1-5, the V gene TRBV28, with 8 bases identical to TRBD1. The CDR3 has 17 amino acids. The V segment lost 6 bases and the J segment 0 bases; nucleotides outside the gene matches: 10. The germline gives CDR1 MDHEN, CDR2 SYDVKM. CDR3 nucleotide sequence: TGTGCCAGCAGGCGACAGGACAGGGTTTATAGCAATCAGCCCCAGCATTTT. Protein product: CASRRQDRVYSNQPQHF.

The V call is TRBV12-5, the J call TRBJ2-1; D may be TRBD1 (6 bases). Trimming stripped 5 bases from V and 2 bases from J, with 10 bases between. Germline V gives CDR1 LGHNT, CDR2 FRNRAP. This CDR3 has 14 residues. CDR3 nucleotide sequence: TGTGCTAGTGGTCTCGCAGGGGCCTACAATGAGCAGTTCTTC. Protein sequence: CASGLAGAYNEQFF.

Concerning this clonotype: The CDR3 does not end in the conserved phenylalanine or tryptophan, so this is likely a read error. The rearrangement joins TRBV20-1 to TRBJ1-1; the D is unclear. The CDR3 consists of 13 residues. CDR1 DFQATT and CDR2 SNEGSKA come from the germline V gene (reference sequence). Trimming removed 0 bases at V and 5 bases at J, with 10 bases between. The DNA for the CDR3 is TGCAGTGCTAGAGAAGGCGGTTGGACTGAAGCTTTCCTT. It encodes CSAREGGWTEAFL.

This clonotype has more than one count but fewer than ten. This rearrangement joins TRBV12-3 or TRBV12-4 to TRBJ1-3; TRBD1 matches at 10 bases. This CDR3 has 17 amino acids. Germline trimming cut 3 bases from V and 2 bases from J; bases unmatched to any gene: 7. The CDR3 is CASSFLRTGGTGNTIYF. CDR3 in DNA: TGTGCCAGCAGTTTCCTCCGGACAGGGGGGACTGGAAACACCATATATTTT.

The chain has TRBV5-6 and TRBJ2-1; D is undetermined. Trimming took 0 bases from V and 2 from J, leaving 15 bases between them. Germline CDR1 SGHDT, CDR2 YYEEEE. CDR3 size: 17 residues. For the CDR3, the DNA is TGTGCCAGCAGCTTGGAGGGTTTTAGGGCTACCTACAATGAGCAGTTCTTC. It codes for CASSLEGFRATYNEQFF.

This chain links TRBV5-1 with TRBJ2-7, with D possibly being TRBD1 (7 bases). Between the trimmed V and J ends, which lost 0 bases and 3 bases, there was a span of 16 bases. CDR1 and CDR2 from the germline V gene are SGHRS and YFSETQ. The CDR3 has 16 amino acids. The CDR3, as DNA: TGCGCCAGCAGCTTGGCCGGAGGGACAGTGAACTACGAGCAGTACTTC. It encodes CASSLAGGTVNYEQYF. The whole variable domain, filled in from reference TRBV5-1 and TRBJ2-7, reads KAGVTQTPRYLIKTRGQQVTLSCSPISGHRSVSWYQQTPGQGLQFLFEYFSETQRNKGNFPGRFSGRQFSNSRSEMNVSTLELGDSALYLCASSLAGGTVNYEQYFGPGTRLTVT.

This clonotype was counted only a few times. The chain has TRBV10-2 and TRBJ1-1; D gene uncertain. From germline, CDR1 is WSHSY and CDR2 SAAADI. CDR3 size: 15 residues. V was cut by 6 bases and J by 0 bases, with 14 bases left in between. The CDR3 DNA is TGCGCCAGCAGACCCCCGGGAGCTCTGAACACTGAAGCTTTCTTT. It is translated as CASRPPGALNTEAFF.

The genes are TRBV5-1 and TRBJ1-2; 8 bases match TRBD1. The germline gives CDR1 SGHRS, CDR2 YFSETQ. The CDR3 contains 13 residues. The trim removed 4 bases at V and 8 bases at J, leaving 7 bases unmatched. The CDR3: CASSNDRGSGYTF. In DNA, the CDR3 is TGCGCCAGCAGCAACGACAGGGGTAGCGGCTACACCTTC. The variable domain in full, completed from reference TRBV5-1 and TRBJ1-2, reads KAGVTQTPRYLIKTRGQQVTLSCSPISGHRSVSWYQQTPGQGLQFLFEYFSETQRNKGNFPGRFSGRQFSNSRSEMNVSTLELGDSALYLCASSNDRGSGYTFGSGTRLTVV.

This chain links TRBV3-1 with TRBJ2-5; D gene unclear. The V gene's germline CDR1 is LGHDT and CDR2 YNNKEL (reference sequence). CDR3 length: 13 residues. V lost 1 base and J 5 bases, leaving 8 bases between the germline ends. CDR3 region: CASSQVLIETQYF. CDR3 nucleotide sequence: TGTGCCAGCAGCCAAGTCTTAATTGAGACCCAGTACTTC.

The chain carries TRBV5-6 and TRBJ2-5, with 7 positions matching TRBD2. The germline V gene encodes CDR1 SGHDT and CDR2 YYEEEE. This CDR3 comprises 16 residues. Germline trimming cut 0 bases from V and 3 bases from J; bases unmatched to any gene: 8. CDR3 amino acids: CASSLDASGSKETQYF. CDR3 nucleotide sequence: TGTGCCAGCAGCTTGGATGCTAGCGGTAGTAAAGAGACCCAGTACTTC. The full variable domain, rest sourced from reference TRBV5-6 and TRBJ2-5, is DAGVTQSPTHLIKTRGQQVTLRCSPKSGHDTVSWYQQALGQGPQFIFQYYEEEERQRGNFPDRFSGHQFPNYSSELNVNALLLGDSALYLCASSLDASGSKETQYFGPGTRLLVL.

The CDR3 is CSARTSGIYIQYF. The CDR3 DNA reads as TGCAGTGCGAGGACTAGCGGGATATACATTCAGTACTTC. V usage is TRBV20-1 and J usage is TRBJ2-4, with 12 bases fitting TRBD2. Germline CDR1 DFQATT, CDR2 SNEGSKA (reference sequence). CDR3 length: 13 amino acids. V lost 6 bases to trimming and J lost 8 bases; unmatched junction nucleotides: 5.

This sequence joins TRBV20-1 and TRBJ2-7, with unresolved D. The V end lost 6 bases, the J end lost 7 bases, and 13 bases lay between the germline ends. The CDR3 consists of 11 residues. Looked up from germline, CDR1 is DFQATT and CDR2 is SNEGSKA (reference sequence). CDR3 protein: CSALLGWEQYF. The DNA of the CDR3 is TGCAGTGCCCTTCTCGGCTGGGAGCAGTACTTC.

The V and J genes are TRBV4-3 and TRBJ2-7, with D uncertain. The CDR3 totals 13 residues. Germline values: CDR1 LGHNA, CDR2 YSLEER. Trimming took off 4 bases at V and 3 bases at J, with 10 bases between the two ends. CDR3 protein: CASSPTIDYEQYF. In nucleotides, the CDR3 is TGCGCCAGCAGCCCCACCATAGACTACGAGCAGTACTTC.

Ten or more counts support this clonotype. The rearrangement links TRBV5-1 to TRBJ1-1; possible D gene TRBD1, 6 bases. Germline CDR1 reads SGHRS; CDR2 reads YFSETQ. This CDR3 is built from 14 residues. The ends were cut back, 3 bases at V and 4 bases at J, with 13 bases in the middle. Written as DNA, the CDR3 is TGCGCCAGCAGCTGGACAGTACAGGGCACTGAAGCTTTCTTT. It codes for CASSWTVQGTEAFF.